This TCR beta chain was obtained from a study of T cell responses to AZD1222 COVID-19 vaccine. As regards this clone: As yet, its antigen is unknown.

Sequencing used immunoSEQ multiplex PCR; TCRdb keeps in-frame clones, though not all of them. The table has more than 95,000 clones, approximately 84% seen once; the top ten hold 6% to 8%. The CDR3 is made up of 15 amino acids. The germline V gene has CDR1 LGHDT and CDR2 YNNKEL (reference sequence). Trimming removed 1 base at V and 4 bases at J, with 13 bases between. Whole-study results and caveats: At baseline, seropositivity was found in only a handful of AZD1222 recipients. Reportedly, nearly half the spike-specific TCRs target unmutated variant regions. There were mostly white British donors and more females than males, and clonal diversity was possibly underestimated.

Sample: peripheral blood, taken on day 0 of AZD1222 vaccination. This TCR derives from an adult in good health. The V call is TRBV3-1 (or the pseudogene TRBV3-2), the J call TRBJ1-1; D unclear. The CDR3 nucleotides read TGTGCCAGCAGCCAAGTTTCCAGCGTACGCACTGAAGCTTTCTTT. It encodes CASSQVSSVRTEAFF.